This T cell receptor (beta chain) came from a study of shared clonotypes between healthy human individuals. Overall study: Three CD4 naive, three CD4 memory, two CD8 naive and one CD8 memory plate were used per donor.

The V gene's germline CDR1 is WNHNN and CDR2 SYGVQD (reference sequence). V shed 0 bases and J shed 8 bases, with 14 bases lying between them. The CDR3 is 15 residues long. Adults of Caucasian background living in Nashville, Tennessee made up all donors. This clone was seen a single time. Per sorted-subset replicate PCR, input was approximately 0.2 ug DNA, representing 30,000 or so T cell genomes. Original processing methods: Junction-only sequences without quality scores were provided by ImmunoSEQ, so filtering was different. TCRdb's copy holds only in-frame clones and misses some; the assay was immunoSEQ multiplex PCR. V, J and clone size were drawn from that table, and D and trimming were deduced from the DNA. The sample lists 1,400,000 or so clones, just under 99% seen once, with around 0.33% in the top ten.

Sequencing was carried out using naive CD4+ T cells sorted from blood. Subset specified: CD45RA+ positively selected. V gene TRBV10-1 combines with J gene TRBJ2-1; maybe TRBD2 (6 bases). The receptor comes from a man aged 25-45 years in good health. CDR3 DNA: TGCGCCAGCAGTGAGTCCTGGAGGGCCAACTATGAGCAGTTCTTC. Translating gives CASSESWRANYEQFF.